A selection of T cell receptor beta chains follows, all from one sample in a study of beta chain features in type 1 diabetes. TCRdb's table, derived via immunoSEQ multiplex PCR, lists solely in-frame clones and lacks some. The sample holds 250,000 to 350,000 clones, about 11% seen once. What was sequenced was naive CD4+ T cells from blood. The receptors derive from a woman aged 25 to 45 in good health. Both conserved end residues are trimmed from each CDR3. The D gene is left open where the match is weak.

>TRBD2|TRBV4-1
ASSQKREVQETQY
>TRBD2|TRBV7-2
ASSLRLAGYYEQY
>-|TRBV5-6
ASSPTGSSGANVLT
>-|TRBV7-2
ASSSTTGEAF
>TRBD2|TRBV15
ATSGAGAGVGQETQY
>-|TRBV28
ASSLVSISNQPQH
>-|TRBV27
ASSFRQTPNQPQH
>TRBD2|TRBV16
ASSPRPSGRPSGTGELF
>TRBD2|TRBV6-5
ASNILGGVHEQF
>-|TRBV9
ASSAGIGNEQF
>-|TRBV29-1
SVDQGLGSYNEQF
>-|TRBV5-1
ASSLSAQGYEQY
>-|TRBV5-1
ASSLGPLSNYGYT
>-|TRBV7-2
ASSRFRGTYEQY
>TRBD2|TRBV11-2
ASSSRWTSGLYEQY
>-|TRBV28
ASSFAGEGNQPQH
>-|TRBV4-3
ASSQDTGSGYGYT
>TRBD2|TRBV9
ASSVPTSESTDTQY
>TRBD2|TRBV7-9
ASSPGTSGAFQETQY
>TRBD1|TRBV9
ASSVAGTGGTEAF
>TRBD1|TRBV7-9
ASSPGTGGYEQY
>TRBD2|TRBV6-6
ASGGESSGRSNEQY
>TRBD1|TRBV10-3
AISESGQGIYEQY
>TRBD1|TRBV27
ASSIRTGSYGYT